This TCR beta chain was sequenced in a study of a mutant IDH1 vaccine in newly diagnosed glioma. Study at large: Sex among treated patients split about 62% male, roughly 40% female; mean age was roughly 40 years. Study-level results: Pseudoprogression seemed unrelated to changes in top peripheral T cell clonotypes. Evidence of vaccine-induced immune responses was documented in over 85% of patients.

Using immunoSEQ multiplex PCR, the repertoire was profiled, and TCRdb retains in-frame clones only, with some absent. The sample holds 50,000 or so clones, roughly 90% seen once. Note on this clone: Its antigen is not identified. A junction boundary mismatches the germline segment, possibly from a read error.

Per germline, CDR1 SGHRS and CDR2 YFSETQ. The CDR3 is made up of 13 amino acids. Time point meaning: week 11, during vaccination. The investigators gave 300 ug of mutant IDH1 20-mer peptide in each vaccine dose, together with topical imiquimod. The clonotype originates from a man in his fifties with glioma. Source: PBMCs, taken from a glioma patient whose treatment included an IDH1 peptide vaccine. The chain uses TRBV5-1 and TRBJ2-1; 7 bases map to TRBD2. This CDR3 reads CASMGGGDNEQFF. The CDR3 nucleotides are TGCGCTAGCATGGGCGGGGGTGACAATGAGCAGTTCTTC.